A selection of T cell receptor beta chains follows, all from one sample in a study of blood T cell repertoires in COVID-19. Here immunoSEQ multiplex PCR was the method, and the copy in TCRdb shows in-frame clones only, minus some. In the table there are some 190,000 clones, about 80% of which are singletons. The sample consisted of peripheral blood. All receptors derive from a woman older than 75 with COVID-19, enrolled during active disease. Both conserved end residues are part of each CDR3. Each record gives: V gene, D gene, J gene, CDR3 protein. A D gene is named only where the DNA matches it firmly.

V: TRBV5-4
D: TRBD2
J: TRBJ2-1
CDR3: CASSLYLAGVGNEQFF

V: TRBV5-1
D: -
J: TRBJ1-2
CDR3: CASSLAGQVYGYTF

V: TRBV6-5
D: -
J: TRBJ2-5
CDR3: CASQGFVETQYF

V: TRBV6-6
D: -
J: TRBJ2-3
CDR3: CASSRLTDTQYF

V: TRBV7-9
D: -
J: TRBJ1-1
CDR3: CASSFGTHNTEAFF

V: TRBV7-2
D: -
J: TRBJ1-5
CDR3: CASSLSQDQPQHF

V: TRBV19
D: -
J: TRBJ1-5
CDR3: CASSARRGNAWQPQHF

V: TRBV5-1
D: TRBD1
J: TRBJ1-1
CDR3: CASSSDRGNIEAFF

V: TRBV5-4
D: TRBD1
J: TRBJ1-2
CDR3: CASSSARGLSNGYTF

V: TRBV5-4
D: -
J: TRBJ2-7
CDR3: CASSLGQAWQEQYF

V: TRBV7-2
D: TRBD1
J: TRBJ2-5
CDR3: CASSFQTGDGETQYF

V: TRBV29-1
D: TRBD2
J: TRBJ2-7
CDR3: CSVVAGETDEQYF

V: TRBV28
D: -
J: TRBJ2-2
CDR3: CAGGVAGQNTGELFF

V: TRBV2
D: TRBD1
J: TRBJ2-7
CDR3: CASSAGTDPYEQYF

V: TRBV5-4
D: TRBD1
J: TRBJ1-2
CDR3: CASSSPGQGNYGYTF

V: TRBV6-1
D: -
J: TRBJ1-1
CDR3: CASSEALSVNTEAFF

V: TRBV3-1/TRBV3-2
D: TRBD2
J: TRBJ2-7
CDR3: CASSSFSGGAYEQYF

V: TRBV19
D: TRBD2
J: TRBJ2-1
CDR3: CASSIRPGGGSNEQFF

V: TRBV25-1
D: TRBD1
J: TRBJ1-2
CDR3: CASSDPGQGNGYTF

V: TRBV6-6
D: -
J: TRBJ1-5
CDR3: CASSYRTDQPQHF

V: TRBV9
D: -
J: TRBJ1-5
CDR3: CASSAAGDIYQPQHF

V: TRBV2
D: -
J: TRBJ2-1
CDR3: CASSDRDRYNEQFF

V: TRBV10-2
D: TRBD1
J: TRBJ2-7
CDR3: CASSDPGQPSYEQYF

V: TRBV7-9
D: TRBD2
J: TRBJ2-1
CDR3: CASSLETSGGFVLVEQFF

V: TRBV18
D: -
J: TRBJ2-2
CDR3: CASSPTVSGELFF

V: TRBV5-1
D: TRBD2
J: TRBJ2-7
CDR3: CASSGLGSYEQYF

V: TRBV7-9
D: TRBD1
J: TRBJ1-6
CDR3: CASSPQGAVGNSPLHF

V: TRBV7-2
D: -
J: TRBJ1-3
CDR3: CASRTDSTNLGNTIYF

V: TRBV3-1/TRBV3-2
D: TRBD1
J: TRBJ1-2
CDR3: CASSHGQGDGYTF

V: TRBV4-1
D: TRBD1
J: TRBJ2-1
CDR3: CASSQEGTAPDEQFF

V: TRBV2
D: -
J: TRBJ2-2
CDR3: CASNWAGQTGELFF

V: TRBV5-5
D: TRBD1
J: TRBJ1-2
CDR3: CASSWGQSGYTF

V: TRBV29-1
D: TRBD1
J: TRBJ2-1
CDR3: CSVEGQGSDEQFF

V: TRBV29-1
D: -
J: TRBJ2-3
CDR3: CSVDRDSTDTQYF

V: TRBV19
D: -
J: TRBJ1-4
CDR3: CASRDRSRSTNEKLFF

V: TRBV5-8
D: -
J: TRBJ1-1
CDR3: CASSLPGTEAFF

V: TRBV28
D: -
J: TRBJ1-2
CDR3: CASSLWTAARGYTF

V: TRBV7-2
D: -
J: TRBJ1-1
CDR3: CASSLSVLTEAFF

V: TRBV9
D: TRBD1
J: TRBJ1-2
CDR3: CASSGTGGVYTF

V: TRBV19
D: -
J: TRBJ1-4
CDR3: CASSDIRGQLIPTNEKLFF

V: TRBV7-2
D: TRBD2
J: TRBJ2-1
CDR3: CASSLAAGGTYNEQFF